The rows below give T cell receptor beta chains drawn from one sample of a study of T cell changes during pregnancy in multiple sclerosis. Repertoires were generated with immunoSEQ multiplex PCR, while TCRdb's copy carries only in-frame clones and drops some. The table lists 65,000 to 90,000 clones, around nine tenths of them singletons. This material consisted of peripheral blood, taken in the second trimester of pregnancy. All receptors derive from a female donor with multiple sclerosis, enrolled in a pregnancy study. CDR3s include the opening cysteine and the closing phenylalanine or tryptophan. The D gene is left open where the match is weak. A clone size is listed for some rows: how often the clone was seen (once, few, many), or a class if it is expanded.

j_call v_call d_call clone_size cdr3_aa cdr3_nt
TRBJ1-4 TRBV28 NA NA CASSTGGNNEKLFF TGTGCCAGCAGCACCGGAGGGAATAATGAAAAACTGTTTTTT
TRBJ1-2 TRBV7-6 TRBD1 NA CASSATQGAYYGYTF TGTGCCAGCAGCGCGACACAGGGGGCGTACTATGGCTACACCTTC
TRBJ1-1 TRBV9 TRBD1 once CAIGGGGWNTEAFF TGTGCCATAGGAGGAGGGGGCTGGAACACTGAAGCTTTCTTT
TRBJ1-1 TRBV9 NA NA CASSVLTKDTEAFF TGTGCCAGCAGCGTATTGACTAAAGACACTGAAGCTTTCTTT
TRBJ2-7 TRBV7-9 NA NA CASSPFTGYEQYF TGTGCCAGCAGCCCCTTCACAGGCTACGAGCAGTACTTC
TRBJ2-2 TRBV9 TRBD1 NA CASSGGTGGTGELFF TGTGCCAGCAGCGGCGGGACAGGGGGCACCGGGGAGCTGTTTTTT
TRBJ1-2 TRBV11-2 TRBD1 NA CASSLDQGAGHGYTF TGTGCCAGCAGCTTAGACCAGGGGGCCGGGCATGGCTACACCTTC
TRBJ2-5 TRBV5-4 TRBD1 NA CASTGTGAQETQYF TGTGCCAGCACCGGGACAGGTGCTCAAGAGACCCAGTACTTC
TRBJ1-2 TRBV27 NA NA CASSVGGYYGYTF TGTGCCAGCAGTGTAGGCGGCTACTATGGCTACACCTTC
TRBJ1-1 TRBV9 TRBD1 NA CASSSPGTGMYTEAFF TGTGCCAGCAGCTCTCCCGGGACAGGGATGTACACTGAAGCTTTCTTT
TRBJ1-6 TRBV30 TRBD1 NA CAWSTGQGDNSPLHF TGTGCCTGGAGTACCGGACAGGGGGATAATTCACCCCTCCACTTT
TRBJ2-2 TRBV2 NA NA CASRTEGVSGELFF TGTGCCAGCAGGACGGAAGGGGTTAGCGGGGAGCTGTTTTTT
TRBJ2-3 TRBV10-3 TRBD1 NA CAISVGTGLHF TGTGCCATCAGTGTTGGGACAGGTTTACATTTT
TRBJ2-3 TRBV27 NA NA CASSYGQHGGTDTQYF TGTGCCAGCAGTTACGGACAGCATGGGGGAACAGATACGCAGTATTTT
TRBJ1-1 TRBV9 NA NA CASSVGRISEAFF TGTGCCAGCAGCGTAGGCAGAATCTCTGAAGCTTTCTTT
TRBJ1-1 TRBV30 TRBD1 few CAWSMGQGVEAFF TGTGCCTGGAGCATGGGACAGGGGGTTGAAGCTTTCTTT
TRBJ1-1 TRBV7-8 NA NA CASSLDMGSGLGPEAFF TGTGCCAGCAGCTTAGATATGGGGTCGGGGTTAGGGCCTGAAGCTTTCTTT
TRBJ1-1 TRBV18 TRBD1 NA CASSHMDRVQNTEAFF TGTGCCAGCTCACACATGGACAGGGTACAGAACACTGAAGCTTTCTTT
TRBJ2-7 TRBV14 TRBD2 NA CASSQDSRGRRYEQYF TGTGCCAGCAGCCAAGATTCCCGCGGGAGACGGTACGAGCAGTACTTC
TRBJ1-1 TRBV30 NA NA CAWSNKRGGNTEAFF TGTGCCTGGAGTAATAAAAGGGGGGGGAACACTGAAGCTTTCTTT
TRBJ1-2 TRBV5-4 NA NA CASRTPTGGYTF TGTGCCAGCAGAACTCCGACTGGTGGCTACACCTTC
TRBJ2-7 TRBV4-1 TRBD2 NA CASSQFFSGSSYEQYF TGCGCCAGCAGCCAATTTTTTAGCGGGAGTTCCTACGAGCAGTACTTC
TRBJ1-2 TRBV7-2 NA NA CASSLLDSYGYTF TGTGCCAGCAGCTTACTTGACAGCTATGGCTACACCTTC
TRBJ2-7 TRBV19 TRBD2 NA CASSILSSGSASYEQYF TGTGCCAGTAGTATACTCTCTAGCGGGAGCGCCTCCTACGAGCAGTACTTC
TRBJ2-3 TRBV6-4 TRBD2 NA CASSDGAGDAQYF TGTGCCAGCAGTGACGGGGCGGGAGATGCGCAGTATTTT
TRBJ2-3 TRBV2 TRBD2 NA CASKLAGVTDTQYF TGTGCCAGCAAACTAGCGGGAGTAACAGATACGCAGTATTTT
TRBJ1-4 TRBV19 TRBD1 NA CASRDRGQGNEKLFF TGTGCCAGTCGCGACAGGGGGCAAGGTAATGAAAAACTGTTTTTT
TRBJ2-2 TRBV5-1 NA NA CASSLVQANTGELFF TGCGCCAGCAGCTTGGTACAGGCCAACACCGGGGAGCTGTTTTTT
TRBJ2-1 TRBV28 TRBD2 NA CASSSLAGGTRDEQFF TGTGCCAGCAGTTCTTTAGCGGGGGGGACTAGGGATGAGCAGTTCTTC
TRBJ1-3 TRBV11-3 NA NA CASTSRSGNTIYF TGTGCCAGCACCTCGCGGTCTGGAAACACCATATATTTT
TRBJ1-5 TRBV19 NA NA CASSSSGQSNQPQHF TGTGCCAGTAGTTCCTCCGGACAGAGCAATCAGCCCCAGCATTTT
TRBJ1-2 TRBV27 TRBD1 NA CASSTTGVRGYTF TGTGCCAGCAGTACAACAGGGGTGAGAGGCTACACCTTC
TRBJ1-4 TRBV10-3 NA NA CAISDGQRNEKLFF TGTGCCATCAGTGATGGACAGAGGAATGAAAAACTGTTTTTT
TRBJ1-5 TRBV6-5 NA NA CASSYSPDLNQPQHF TGTGCCAGCAGTTACTCGCCAGATTTGAATCAGCCCCAGCATTTT
TRBJ2-5 TRBV2 NA NA CASRIGVQETQYF TGTGCCAGTAGGATAGGGGTTCAAGAGACCCAGTACTTC
TRBJ2-6 TRBV11-3 TRBD1 NA CASSRGGTGGGGANVLTF TGTGCCAGCAGTCGAGGGGGGACAGGGGGAGGTGGGGCCAACGTCCTGACTTTC